This passage covers 12 T cell receptor beta chains from one sample sequenced in a study of blood T cell repertoires in COVID-19. Sequencing was performed with immunoSEQ multiplex PCR; in TCRdb, only in-frame clones are kept and a portion is missing. The data hold under 250,000 clones, with approximately 85% observed a single time. The sequencing sample was made of PBMCs or T cells enriched from blood (not recorded which). These receptors originate from a woman between 45 and 60 years old with acute COVID-19.

The chain is built from TRBV13 and TRBJ1-2; no reliable D call. V gave up 5 bases and J gave up 13 bases, with 23 bases separating them. Germline assignment: CDR1 PRHDT and CDR2 FYEKMQ (reference sequence). The CDR3 extends over 14 amino acids. The CDR3 region has the DNA TGTGCCAGCAGCATGCCTCCCCTCGGGGAACCTAGCACCTTC. Its protein is CASSMPPLGEPSTF.

The chain carries TRBV6-5 and TRBJ1-3; D might be TRBD1 (5 bases). Germline CDR1 and CDR2: MNHEY and SVGAGI. V lost 6 bases, J lost 6 bases, and 12 bases lay in between. The CDR3 has 13 residues. The CDR3, as DNA: TGTGCCAGCAGCTACGACAGAAAAAACACCATATATTTT. This codes for CASSYDRKNTIYF.

Turning to this clone: This specimen includes other DNA sequences encoding the same CDR3. The chain recombines TRBV5-1 with TRBJ2-7; 8 bases align to TRBD1. Losses at the gene ends were 4 bases for V and 2 bases for J; bases not matched to a gene: 20. This CDR3 spans 19 amino acids. Germline V gene lookup returns CDR1 SGHRS and CDR2 YFSETQ. The CDR3, as DNA: TGCGCCAGCAGCCTCCGAATCAGGGGGCGCGAGGGACCCCCCTACGAGCAGTACTTC. This encodes CASSLRIRGREGPPYEQYF.

The chain is built from TRBV30 and TRBJ1-1; D gene ambiguous. The CDR3 runs 12 residues. Between the trimmed V and J ends, which lost 6 bases and 4 bases, there was a span of 12 bases. Germline assignment: CDR1 GTSNPN and CDR2 SVGIG (reference sequence). CDR3 DNA sequence: TGTGCCTGTCCAGGTCGGCGCACTGAAGCTTTCTTT. As protein: CACPGRRTEAFF.

This clone has only a few counts. The chain links TRBV4-3 to TRBJ2-1; D is ambiguous. The germline gives CDR1 LGHNA, CDR2 YSLEER. Trimming cost V 1 base and J 4 bases, with 20 bases left between them. This CDR3 is 18 amino acids long. Here the CDR3 reads CASSQGRPRLNGYNEQFF. The CDR3, as DNA: TGCGCCAGCAGCCAAGGAAGGCCTAGACTCAACGGGTACAATGAGCAGTTCTTC.

This clone turned up a few times. This chain uses TRBV29-1 with TRBJ2-7; D is ambiguous. Germline V CDR1 and CDR2: SQVTM, ANQGSEA. V dropped 1 base and J dropped 2 bases, with 9 bases sitting between them. CDR3 size: 13 residues. The CDR3 sequence is CSVEGSGAYEQYF. DNA of the CDR3: TGCAGCGTTGAAGGTTCCGGAGCCTACGAGCAGTACTTC.

J is TRBJ1-2 and V is TRBV19, with D perhaps TRBD1 (6 bases). This CDR3 is built from 13 residues. Deletions cut 3 bases from V and 8 bases from J, with 13 bases between. Germline CDR1 reads LNHDA; CDR2 reads SQIVND (reference sequence). The CDR3 spells CASSMAGGLGYTF. The CDR3 nucleotides read TGTGCCAGTAGTATGGCTGGGGGCTTAGGCTACACCTTC.

V usage is TRBV24-1 and J usage is TRBJ1-1, with D possibly matching TRBD1 (5 bases). Germline values: CDR1 KGHDR, CDR2 SFDVKD. Trimming removed 4 bases at V and 1 base at J, with 6 bases between. The CDR3 spans 13 residues. The CDR3 DNA reads as TGTGCCACCAGTGAGGGGGGGAACACTGAAGCTTTCTTT. This encodes CATSEGGNTEAFF.

The chain combines TRBV20-1 with TRBJ2-1; 10 nucleotides match TRBD2. From germline, CDR1 is DFQATT and CDR2 SNEGSKA (reference sequence). J gave up 8 bases and V 3 bases, and 10 bases lay outside the gene matches. This CDR3 is built from 15 residues. CDR3 sequence: CSASDSGGLRDEQFF. The DNA for the CDR3 is TGCAGTGCTAGTGATAGCGGGGGGCTCAGGGATGAGCAGTTCTTC.

Regarding this clone: The identical CDR3 is also encoded by other nucleotide sequences in the sample. This chain links TRBV5-1 with TRBJ2-3; the D gene is possibly TRBD1 (6 bases). Germline CDR1 is SGHRS and CDR2 is YFSETQ. V lost 5 bases to trimming and J lost 4 bases, with 8 bases between them. The CDR3 totals 12 residues. The CDR3 loop reads CASREGADTQYF. The CDR3 nucleotides are TGCGCCAGCAGAGAGGGGGCAGATACGCAGTATTTT.

The CDR3: CASSPQGRGNQPQHF. CDR3 nucleotide sequence: TGTGCCAGCAGCCCACAGGGGCGAGGGAATCAGCCCCAGCATTTT. The chain joins TRBV7-2 to TRBJ1-5; 7 bases align to TRBD1. The CDR3 runs 15 residues. Per the germline V gene, CDR1 is SGHTA and CDR2 is FQGNSA. The V gene end was trimmed by 5 bases and the J gene end by 4 bases; junction bases not matched to a gene: 8. Full variable domain (remainder filled in from reference TRBV7-2 and TRBJ1-5): GAGVSQSPSNKVTEKGKDVELRCDPISGHTALYWYRQSLGQGLEFLIYFQGNSAPDKSGLPSDRFSAERTGGSVSTLTIQRTQQEDSAVYLCASSPQGRGNQPQHFGDGTRLSIL.

The V and J genes are TRBV7-6 and TRBJ2-1; possibly TRBD2 for D (7 bases). The CDR3 consists of 17 residues. Germline V gives CDR1 SGHVS, CDR2 FNYEAQ. V was cut by 5 bases and J by 9 bases, with 26 bases left in between. CDR3 residues: CASSLLGGALLGGEQFF. The DNA for the CDR3 is TGTGCCAGCAGCCTCCTTGGGGGGGCCCTACTAGGTGGTGAGCAGTTCTTC.